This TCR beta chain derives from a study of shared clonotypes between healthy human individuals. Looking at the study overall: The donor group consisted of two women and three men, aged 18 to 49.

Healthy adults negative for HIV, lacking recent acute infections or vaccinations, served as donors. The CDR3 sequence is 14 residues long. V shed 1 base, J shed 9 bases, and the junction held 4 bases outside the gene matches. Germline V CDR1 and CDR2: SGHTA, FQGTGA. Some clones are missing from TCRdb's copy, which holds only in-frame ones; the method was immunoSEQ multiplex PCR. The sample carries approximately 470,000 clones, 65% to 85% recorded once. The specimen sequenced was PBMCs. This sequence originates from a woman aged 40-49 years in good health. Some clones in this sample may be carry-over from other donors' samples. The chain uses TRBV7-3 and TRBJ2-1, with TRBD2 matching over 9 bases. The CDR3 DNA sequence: TGTGCCAGCAGCTTAATAGGGACTAGCAGTGAGCAGTTCTTC. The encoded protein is CASSLIGTSSEQFF.